This T cell receptor (beta chain) was retrieved from a study of blood T cells in healthy people across ages. The study's findings and limits: A conclusive naive versus antigen-experienced comparison was prevented by the unsorted PBMCs.

A J-beta primer mix and a sample-barcoded 5' primer were used in a second PCR of roughly 7 to 12 cycles. TCRdb re-called the 5' RACE reads with MiXCR, one entry per CDR3 protein. The sample lists around 650,000 distinct CDR3 sequences, about 32% occurring once. Turning to this clonotype: What it binds is unknown.

The V gene's germline CDR1 is MRHNA and CDR2 SNTAGT. The CDR3 loop spans 17 amino acids. V dropped 4 bases and J dropped 0 bases, with 15 bases sitting between them. Isolated per sample were at least 6 million PBMCs. Each sample yielded at least 6 micrograms of PBMC total RNA. J is TRBJ1-4 and V is TRBV6-4; D is perhaps TRBD1 (6 bases). The receptor was derived from a woman over 75 in good health. Sequenced: blood. The CDR3 coding sequence is TGTGCCAGCAGTGGTACAGGGCGGCTGGCAACTAATGAAAAACTGTTTTTT. Amino acid sequence: CASSGTGRLATNEKLFF.